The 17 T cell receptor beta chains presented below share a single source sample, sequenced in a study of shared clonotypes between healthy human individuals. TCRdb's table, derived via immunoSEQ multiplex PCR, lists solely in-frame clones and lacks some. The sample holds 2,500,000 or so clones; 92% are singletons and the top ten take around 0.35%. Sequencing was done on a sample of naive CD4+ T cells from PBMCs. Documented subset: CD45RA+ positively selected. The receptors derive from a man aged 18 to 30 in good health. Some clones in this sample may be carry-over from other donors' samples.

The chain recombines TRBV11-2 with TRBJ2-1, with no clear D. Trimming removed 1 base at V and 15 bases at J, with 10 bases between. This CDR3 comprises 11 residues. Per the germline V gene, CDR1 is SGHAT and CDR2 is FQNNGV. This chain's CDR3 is CASSLGFLPFF. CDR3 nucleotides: TGTGCCAGCAGCTTAGGATTTCTACCGTTCTTC.

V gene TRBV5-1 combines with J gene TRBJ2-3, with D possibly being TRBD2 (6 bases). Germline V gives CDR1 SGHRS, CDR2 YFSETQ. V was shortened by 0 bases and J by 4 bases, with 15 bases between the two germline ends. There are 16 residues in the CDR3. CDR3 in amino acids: CASSLGSIGRSDTQYF. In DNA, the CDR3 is TGCGCCAGCAGCTTGGGTAGTATAGGGAGGTCAGATACGCAGTATTTT.

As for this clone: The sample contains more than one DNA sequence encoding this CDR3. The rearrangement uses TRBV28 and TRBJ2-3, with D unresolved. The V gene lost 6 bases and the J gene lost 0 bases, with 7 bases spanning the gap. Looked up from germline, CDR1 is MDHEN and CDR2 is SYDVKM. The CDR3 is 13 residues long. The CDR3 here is CASRLTSTDTQYF. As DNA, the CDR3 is TGTGCCAGCAGACTTACAAGCACAGATACGCAGTATTTT.

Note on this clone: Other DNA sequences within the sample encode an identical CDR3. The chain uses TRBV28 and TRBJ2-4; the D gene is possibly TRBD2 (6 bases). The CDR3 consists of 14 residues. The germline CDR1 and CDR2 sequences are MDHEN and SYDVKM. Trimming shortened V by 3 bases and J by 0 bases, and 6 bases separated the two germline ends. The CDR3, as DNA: TGTGCCAGCAGTTTGGGGGGAGCCAAAAACATTCAGTACTTC. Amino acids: CASSLGGAKNIQYF.

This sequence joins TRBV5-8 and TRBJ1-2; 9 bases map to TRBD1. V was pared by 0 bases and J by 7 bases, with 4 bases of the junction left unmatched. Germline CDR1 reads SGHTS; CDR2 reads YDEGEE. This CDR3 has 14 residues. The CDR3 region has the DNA TGTGCCAGCAGCTTGGGACAGGGGGTAATTGGCTACACCTTC. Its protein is CASSLGQGVIGYTF.

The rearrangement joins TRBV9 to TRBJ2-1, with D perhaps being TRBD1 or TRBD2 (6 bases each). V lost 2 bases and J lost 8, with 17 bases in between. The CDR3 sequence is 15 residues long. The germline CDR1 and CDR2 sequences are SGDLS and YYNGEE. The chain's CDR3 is CASSVDPRGAHEQFF. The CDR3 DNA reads TGTGCCAGCAGCGTCGACCCTAGGGGGGCCCATGAGCAGTTCTTC.

CDR3: CASSAGTSGSFDTQYF. DNA for the CDR3: TGTGCCAGCAGTGCGGGGACTAGCGGGAGTTTTGATACGCAGTATTTT. The J gene is TRBJ2-3, the V gene TRBV28; 14 bases fit TRBD2. Germline loops: CDR1 MDHEN, CDR2 SYDVKM. The CDR3 extends over 16 amino acids. V trimming: 5 bases; J trimming: 6 bases; junction bases outside the gene matches: 7.

As DNA, the CDR3 is TGTGCCAGCAGTCTTACAGGGGTGGCCAATGAAAAACTGTTTTTT. Residues: CASSLTGVANEKLFF. J is TRBJ1-4 and V is TRBV6-6; TRBD1 agrees at 7 bases. This CDR3 is built from 15 residues. V lost 5 bases to trimming and J lost 5 bases; unmatched junction nucleotides: 8. Germline V gene sequence: CDR1 MNHNY, CDR2 SVGAGI (reference sequence).

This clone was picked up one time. In DNA form, the CDR3 reads TGTGCCAGCAAGTCCCCCAGCGGCAGATCCTACGAGCAGTACTTC. Residues: CASKSPSGRSYEQYF. This chain joins TRBV2 and TRBJ2-7, with D possibly matching TRBD2 (5 bases). Germline-derived CDR1 and CDR2 are SNHLY and FYNNEI. This CDR3 comprises 15 residues. V lost 7 bases, J lost 1 base, and 17 bases lay in between. The whole variable domain, filled in from reference TRBV2 and TRBJ2-7, reads EPEVTQTPSHQVTQMGQEVILRCVPISNHLYFYWYRQILGQKVEFLVSFYNNEISEKSEIFDDQFSVERPDGSNFTLKIRSTKLEDSAMYFCASKSPSGRSYEQYFGPGTRLTVT.

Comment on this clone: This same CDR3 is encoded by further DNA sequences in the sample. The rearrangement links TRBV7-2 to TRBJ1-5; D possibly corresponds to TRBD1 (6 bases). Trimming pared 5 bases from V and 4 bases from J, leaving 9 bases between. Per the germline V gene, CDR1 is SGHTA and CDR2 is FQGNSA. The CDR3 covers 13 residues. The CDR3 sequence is CASSVDRNQPQHF. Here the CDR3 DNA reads TGTGCCAGCAGCGTAGACAGGAATCAGCCCCAGCATTTT.

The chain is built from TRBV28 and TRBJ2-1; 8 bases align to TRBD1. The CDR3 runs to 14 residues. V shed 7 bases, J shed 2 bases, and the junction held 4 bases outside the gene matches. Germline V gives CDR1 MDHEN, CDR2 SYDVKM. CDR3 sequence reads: CASTRQGPYNEQFF. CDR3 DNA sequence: TGTGCCAGCACACGACAGGGGCCCTACAATGAGCAGTTCTTC.

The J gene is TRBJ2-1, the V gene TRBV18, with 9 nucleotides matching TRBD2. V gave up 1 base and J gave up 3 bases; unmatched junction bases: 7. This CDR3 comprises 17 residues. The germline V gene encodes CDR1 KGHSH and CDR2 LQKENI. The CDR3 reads CASSPRAGGPGYNEQFF. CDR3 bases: TGTGCCAGCTCACCACGGGCGGGAGGGCCGGGCTACAATGAGCAGTTCTTC.

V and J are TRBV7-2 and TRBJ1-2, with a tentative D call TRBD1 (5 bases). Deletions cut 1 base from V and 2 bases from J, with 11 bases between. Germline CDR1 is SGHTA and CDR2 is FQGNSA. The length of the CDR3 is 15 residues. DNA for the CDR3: TGTGCCAGCAGCTTAGTACCCGGGGGGAACTATGGCTACACCTTC. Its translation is CASSLVPGGNYGYTF.

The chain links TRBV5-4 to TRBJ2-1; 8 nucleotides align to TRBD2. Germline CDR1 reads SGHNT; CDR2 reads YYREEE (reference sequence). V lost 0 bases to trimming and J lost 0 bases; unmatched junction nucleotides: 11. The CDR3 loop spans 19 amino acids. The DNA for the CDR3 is TGTGCCAGCAGCTTGGCCCTCCTAGCGGGCAGGAGCTCCTACAATGAGCAGTTCTTC. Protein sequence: CASSLALLAGRSSYNEQFF.

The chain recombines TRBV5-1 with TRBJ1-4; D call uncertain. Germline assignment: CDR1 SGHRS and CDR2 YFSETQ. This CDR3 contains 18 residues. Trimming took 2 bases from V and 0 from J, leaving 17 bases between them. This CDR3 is CASSLGRATPPTNEKLFF. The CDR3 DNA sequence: TGCGCCAGCAGCTTAGGGCGCGCCACCCCCCCAACTAATGAAAAACTGTTTTTT.

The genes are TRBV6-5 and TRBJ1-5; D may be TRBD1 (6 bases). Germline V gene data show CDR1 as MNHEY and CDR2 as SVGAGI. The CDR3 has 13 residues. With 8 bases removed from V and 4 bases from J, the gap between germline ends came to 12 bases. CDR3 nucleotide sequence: TGTGCCAGCCGGGGGGGCGAAAATCAGCCCCAGCATTTT. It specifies CASRGGENQPQHF.

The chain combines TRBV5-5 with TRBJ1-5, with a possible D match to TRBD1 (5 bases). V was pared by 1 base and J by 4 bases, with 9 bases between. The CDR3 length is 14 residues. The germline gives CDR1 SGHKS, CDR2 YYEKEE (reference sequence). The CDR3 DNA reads TGTGCCAGCAGCTTGCGGGGGGGGAATCAGCCCCAGCATTTT. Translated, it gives CASSLRGGNQPQHF.